The 9 T cell receptor beta chains listed next were all sequenced from one sample in a study of Graves' ophthalmopathy and Graves' hyperthyroidism. Amplified material comprised TCR beta CDR3 regions derived from RNA transcripts. The authors performed first-round RT-PCR with HTBI primers and then a second-round multiplex PCR. In TCRdb, the multiplex PCR reads were re-called with MiXCR into one record per CDR3 protein. The table includes almost 750,000 distinct CDR3 sequences, 35% to 50% detected once. Sequencing was done on a sample of peripheral blood. The receptors stem from an adult man with Graves' ophthalmopathy.

Many counts were recorded for this clonotype. The chain recombines TRBV7-6 with TRBJ2-5, with D possibly being TRBD2 (6 bases). CDR1 SGHVS and CDR2 FNYEAQ come from the germline V gene. The CDR3 is made up of 13 amino acids. Trimming removed 4 bases from V and 5 bases from J, with 11 bases in between. CDR3 region: CASSYGTRETQYF. The CDR3, as DNA: TGTGCCAGCAGCTACGGGACTCGGGAGACCCAGTACTTC.

The chain couples TRBV19 to TRBJ1-4; D is ambiguous. V was clipped by 6 bases and J by 0 bases, with 11 bases between them. The CDR3 length is 15 residues. Germline V gene data show CDR1 as LNHDA and CDR2 as SQIVND (reference sequence). CDR3: CASSHDRATNEKLFF. DNA for the CDR3: TGTGCCAGTAGCCACGATCGGGCAACTAATGAAAAACTGTTTTTT.

The V gene is TRBV2, the J gene TRBJ1-1, with D possibly matching TRBD1 (5 bases). V lost 5 bases and J 0 bases, leaving 13 bases between the germline ends. This CDR3 contains 15 residues. Germline lookup yields CDR1 SNHLY and CDR2 FYNNEI. For the CDR3, the DNA is TGTGCCAGCAGTTTGGCAGGGAAAATGAACACTGAAGCTTTCTTT. The encoded protein is CASSLAGKMNTEAFF.

To note about this clonotype: A much bigger clone sits one base away, suggesting this may be a read error. V usage is TRBV10-3 and J usage is TRBJ1-5; 7 nucleotides line up with TRBD1. The V gene's germline CDR1 is ENHRY and CDR2 SYGVKD. The CDR3 covers 14 residues. J gave up 2 bases and V 6 bases, and 4 bases lay outside the gene matches. The CDR3, as DNA: TGTGCCATCAGGACAGGGAACGGCAATCAGCCCCAGCATTTT. Translated, it gives CAIRTGNGNQPQHF.

The chain couples TRBV2 to TRBJ2-7, with 7 bases fitting TRBD1. Germline CDR1 is SNHLY and CDR2 is FYNNEI. The CDR3 has 8 residues. CDR3 loop: CASTYGTV. DNA of the CDR3: TGTGCCAGCACCTACGGGACAGTT.

This clonotype was counted many times. The rearrangement links TRBV29-1 to TRBJ1-1; possibly TRBD1 for D (5 bases). The CDR3 extends over 13 amino acids. The V end lost 7 bases, the J end lost 3 bases, and 15 bases lay between the germline ends. CDR1 and CDR2 (germline): SQVTM, ANQGSEA. As DNA, the CDR3 is TGCAGCGCCCAAACAGGTGGAGACACTGAAGCTTTCTTT. Protein: CSAQTGGDTEAFF.

The rearrangement uses TRBV10-2 and TRBJ2-6, with 9 nucleotides matching TRBD1. This CDR3 is built from 17 residues. Germline trimming cut 4 bases from V and 1 base from J; bases unmatched to any gene: 5. Germline V lookup: CDR1 WSHSY, CDR2 SAAADI. The CDR3 sequence: CASSVRGQGSGANVLTF. In DNA form, the CDR3 reads TGCGCCAGCAGTGTACGGGGACAGGGTTCTGGGGCCAACGTCCTGACTTTC.

In this sample, this clonotype turned up many times. V gene TRBV2 combines with J gene TRBJ1-4, with D tentatively TRBD1 (6 bases). Deletions cut 6 bases from V and 7 bases from J, with 12 bases between. This CDR3 region has 13 residues. Germline-derived CDR1 and CDR2 are SNHLY and FYNNEI. The CDR3, as DNA: TGTGCCAGCAGCCCGACAGGACCTGAAAAACTGTTTTTT. It is translated as CASSPTGPEKLFF.

Ten or more counts support this clonotype. Written as DNA, the CDR3 is TGCAGCGTCGTCGGGACAGAGAACTATGGCTACACCTTC. Protein product: CSVVGTENYGYTF. V is TRBV29-1 and J is TRBJ1-2, with 7 bases matching TRBD1. The J segment lost 2 bases and the V segment lost 6 bases, leaving 6 bases of the junction unmatched. Germline V CDR1 and CDR2: SQVTM, ANQGSEA. There are 13 residues in the CDR3.